The clone carrying this TCR beta chain was detected only a few times. The target antigen is unknown. MiXCR, applied by TCRdb to the RACE reads, yields one record per CDR3 protein. The data contain roughly 110,000 distinct CDR3 sequences, roughly 12% of them seen just once; the ten biggest clones take up 1.5% to 2%. V was shortened by 5 bases and J by 3 bases, with 11 bases between the two germline ends. The CDR3 is 12 residues long. The germline gives CDR1 DFQATT, CDR2 SNEGSKA (reference sequence). Time point indicated: pre-sensitization, week 0. The treatment was: therapeutic diphenylcyclopropenone sensitization with weekly scalp DPC. The study drew its donors from alopecia patients who were 18 to 70 years old and suitable for DPC. It was unfractionated whole blood from which total RNA was extracted. This sample is part of a study of human T cells and chemical hapten exposure. Turning to the study itself: 2% DPC applied to a 2 cm by 2 cm arm area sensitized donors.

Study results and caveats: Significantly greater numbers of large CDR3 similarity clusters came from expanded TCRs than from controls.

This rearrangement joins TRBV20-1 to TRBJ2-7; D not resolved. Sample: whole blood, taken in connection with sensitization to the hapten diphenylcyclopropenone (DPC). This clonotype was sampled from a woman in her forties or fifties with alopecia areata. Some clones in this sample may be carry-over from other donors' samples. The CDR3 nucleotides are TGCAGTGCTCCCAGAACCAACTACGAGCAGTACTTC. As protein: CSAPRTNYEQYF.